This T cell receptor (beta chain) was documented in a study of T cell repertoires in cytomegalovirus infection. In the study overall: Used in the study were CMV epitopes, some recently identified and HLA-C-restricted, others well-studied and HLA-B-restricted. A matching HLA type, together with CMV infection, was signaled by public TCR beta signatures. General observations from the study: Cumulative public TCR beta family frequency identified carriers of CMV plus the relevant HLA. There were HLA-C-restricted CMV-specific TCR beta clonotypes dominating the ex vivo response.

Germline CDR1 is SGHDT and CDR2 is YYEEEE. V was pared by 4 bases and J by 6 bases, with 4 bases of the junction left unmatched. The CDR3 is made up of 13 amino acids. One entry per CDR3 protein, called by TCRdb with MiXCR from the reads. The table includes approximately 110,000 distinct CDR3 sequences, 25% to 35% detected once. With respect to this clonotype: Its matching antigen is unknown.

The source of this sequence is a human donor in good health (CMV status not recorded). Some clones in this sample may be carry-over from other donors' samples. The J gene is TRBJ1-5, the V gene TRBV5-6, with 7 bases aligning to TRBD1. Sequencing was performed on CD8+ T cells from cultured PBMCs, taken from culture after CMV antigen stimulation. The CDR3 reads CASSIGTVQPQHF. The CDR3 nucleotides are TGTGCCAGCAGCATTGGGACAGTTCAGCCCCAGCATTTT. Variable domain in full (rest from reference TRBV5-6 and TRBJ1-5): DAGVTQSPTHLIKTRGQQVTLRCSPKSGHDTVSWYQQALGQGPQFIFQYYEEEERQRGNFPDRFSGHQFPNYSSELNVNALLLGDSALYLCASSIGTVQPQHFGDGTRLSIL.